This entry is about one TCR beta chain. This clonotype has only a few counts. No cognate antigen has been identified for it. No per-base quality is available; no much larger clone lies one base away. The data stem from a study of identical twins (dated by TCRdb to about 2016). A note on the overall study: To test whether fetal clonotypes persist, the study used deep sequencing on TCR alpha and beta repertoires from monozygotic twins, unrelated adults of various ages, and cord blood. Replicate twin experiments were performed at different times using different library preparation protocols to rule out contamination. The research as a whole found: The excess sharing between twins in beta out-of-frame sequences was weaker because fewer shared sequences reduced the signal-to-noise ratio. In monozygotic twins, out-of-frame TCR alpha sharing was systematically underestimated by recombination models, although the models agreed with sharing between unrelated individuals. Because the same donors could not be followed over many years, conclusions were based on cross-sectional statistical analysis. Fewer insertions were carried by abundant cord blood beta clonotypes, a similar but weaker trend appeared in young adult naive repertoires, and no such trend appeared in memory repertoires. Invariant T cells such as MAIT and iNKT could partly confound zero-insertion analyses, though diverse VJ usage argued against this for most clonotypes. Out-of-frame TCR alpha sequences shared between twins showed an excess of low generation-probability sequences compared with coincidental sharing between unrelated individuals.

Only healthy Caucasian donors were included. Three pairs of female monozygotic twins, all aged 18 to 29 years, were included in the twin cohort. Using Miltenyi CD45RO+ enrichment and human naive T-cell isolation kits, memory (CD45RO+) and naive T cells were isolated from PBMC. Trimming costs V 2 bases and J 1 base, and their ends lie 11 bases apart. CDR1 GTSNPN and CDR2 SVGIG were looked up in the germline V gene (reference sequence). From the cysteine through the phenylalanine, the CDR3 covers 14 amino acids. Only the CDR3 DNA is retained, 42 bases long and in frame from the first base. The library came from 5' RACE. The reads were generated on an Illumina HiSeq 2000. A universal primer binding site was introduced by template switching, and a unique molecular identifier was present in the final cDNA, enabling accurate counting of TCR cDNA molecules. Specific primers in the conserved constant-segment region were used to synthesize first-strand cDNA for the TCR alpha and beta chains. Each cDNA library was double barcoded, with a SMART-Mk sample barcode plus Illumina barcodes, to control for contamination. TruSeq adapter sequences, together with Illumina sample barcodes, were added in two successive PCR steps. Sequencing of the TCR alpha and beta cDNA libraries was done on the Illumina HiSeq platform using custom primers. For the original study's pipeline: Raw reads were processed with MiGEC to extract unique molecular identifiers, and MiXCR was used to determine CDR3 positions. For each individual, recombination models were inferred using an EM algorithm with the repgenHMM and IGoR tools. Shared clonotype analysis was performed with the tcR package in R, normalizing sharing by the product of cloneset sizes. To study raw recombination without the effects of thymic and clonal selection, out-of-frame nonproductive sequences were analyzed. Through fastp at Q25 and MiXCR, TCRdb rebuilt clones from the public reads, retaining in-frame beta chains. Merged by CDR3 protein, the rows form single entries marked with the most common genes and DNA. These V and J calls originate from TCRdb's pipeline instead of the authors' own analysis. The sample profile shows under 250,000 distinct CDR3 sequences; 9.5% to 15% of them were found once. More than 3.5% of the sample rests with the top ten.

These same records also appear under a second study, on yellow fever vaccine responses in identical twins. The second paper states: According to the authors, the vaccine-induced T cell response in identical twins seemed to be partly convergent and partly specific to each individual. The study precisely tracked vaccine-responding T cell clones in identical twins.

This clonotype was sampled from a woman aged 18-29 years in good health. The chain couples TRBV30 to TRBJ1-1; the D gene is perhaps TRBD1, from 5 matching bases. The sequencing sample was made of memory (CD45RO+) T cells sorted from blood. Read against the paper, the sample's cell subset or site label means: CD45RO+ enriched T cells. The DNA reads as follows: TGTGCCTGGAGTACGGGGGATCGGAACACTGAAGCTTTCTTT. Its protein reads: CAWSTGDRNTEAFF. The variable domain in full, with residues beyond the CDR3 obtained from the reference TRBV30 and TRBJ1-1 genes, is SQTIHQWPATLVQPVGSPLSLECTVEGTSNPNLYWYRQAAGRGLQLLFYSVGIGQISSEVPQNLSASRPQDRQFILSSKKLLLSDSGFYLCAWSTGDRNTEAFFGQGTRLTVV.